This T cell receptor (beta chain) came from a study of T-cell memory formation after mild COVID-19. TCRdb re-called the 5' RACE reads through MiXCR, storing one row per CDR3 protein. This table has about 210,000 distinct CDR3 sequences, 10% appearing once. Germline CDR1 is LNHNV and CDR2 is YYDKDF (reference sequence). The CDR3 has 12 residues. Trimming pared 5 bases from V and 5 bases from J, leaving 9 bases between. The V call is TRBV15, the J call TRBJ1-1; possible D gene TRBD1, 5 bases. The receptor was isolated from a man between 18 and 35 years old who had mild COVID-19 (a few samples of this study predate the infection). Cell type and time point are not known. The sequenced material came from PBMCs or a T cell subset sorted from them (not recorded which). CDR3 sequence: CATSWGKTEAFF. In DNA, the CDR3 is TGTGCCACCAGCTGGGGGAAGACTGAAGCTTTCTTT. The whole variable domain, remainder taken from reference TRBV15 and TRBJ1-1, is DAMVIQNPRYQVTQFGKPVTLSCSQTLNHNVMYWYQQKSSQAPKLLFHYYDKDFNNEADTPDNFQSRRPNTSFCFLDIRSPGLGDTAMYLCATSWGKTEAFFGQGTRLTVV.